A selection of T cell receptor beta chains follows, all from one sample in a study of PD-1 blockade in classical Hodgkin lymphoma. The assay was immunoSEQ multiplex PCR, and TCRdb's table has in-frame clones only and misses some. The sample has more than 30,000 clones, just over 85% seen once. The material was peripheral blood mononuclear cells (PBMCs), obtained before the second cycle of nivolumab. All receptors derive from a human donor with classical Hodgkin lymphoma. The CDR3 runs from the conserved cysteine through the conserved F or W. Each record gives: clone size, V gene, CDR3 protein. Size tells how often a clone was seen (once, few, many) or the class of an expanded clone, and some rows leave it out.

abundance: .; v_gene: TRBV2; CDR3aa: CASRVGLRNTGELFF
abundance: once; v_gene: TRBV2; CDR3aa: CASRKDRDGYTF
abundance: .; v_gene: TRBV10-2; CDR3aa: CASSDNRYNEQFF
abundance: .; v_gene: TRBV7-9; CDR3aa: CASSLARQKQEETQYF
abundance: .; v_gene: TRBV2; CDR3aa: CASRTYEQYF
abundance: .; v_gene: TRBV9; CDR3aa: CASSVGRAYIHEQYF
abundance: few; v_gene: TRBV6-4; CDR3aa: CASSDAGPLYYEQYF
abundance: few; v_gene: TRBV14; CDR3aa: CASSQAGYFEKLFF
abundance: .; v_gene: TRBV10-3; CDR3aa: CANSKQNSGTDTQYF
abundance: .; v_gene: TRBV27; CDR3aa: CASSFLGAREQYF
abundance: .; v_gene: TRBV7-7; CDR3aa: CASSLEQGYEQYF
abundance: .; v_gene: TRBV13; CDR3aa: CASSDGGTDTQYF
abundance: once; v_gene: TRBV27; CDR3aa: CASSDTNKKTQYF
abundance: .; v_gene: TRBV10-3; CDR3aa: CAIRTGVGANVLTF
abundance: .; v_gene: TRBV10-3; CDR3aa: CAISEMASGRQETQYF
abundance: .; v_gene: TRBV6-5; CDR3aa: CASSYTYQPQHF
abundance: .; v_gene: TRBV13; CDR3aa: CASSPVQKSEAFF
abundance: .; v_gene: TRBV10-1; CDR3aa: CASSERLAGDNEQFF
abundance: once; v_gene: TRBV28; CDR3aa: CASSLDGSNYGYTF
abundance: .; v_gene: TRBV21-1; CDR3aa: CASSKGRDILNTGELFF
abundance: .; v_gene: TRBV30; CDR3aa: CAWSVHHGYTF
abundance: .; v_gene: TRBV2; CDR3aa: CASGSTGTRNYDTQYF
abundance: .; v_gene: TRBV10-3; CDR3aa: CAISETGGMEPQHF
abundance: .; v_gene: TRBV28; CDR3aa: CASSLWLALNQPQHF
abundance: .; v_gene: TRBV4-2; CDR3aa: CASSQDYRAGYEQYF
abundance: .; v_gene: TRBV6-1; CDR3aa: CASSENEGLGDSPLHF
abundance: .; v_gene: TRBV6-5; CDR3aa: CASTIGTEAFF
abundance: .; v_gene: TRBV10-3; CDR3aa: CAITDGGLRFTGELFF
abundance: .; v_gene: TRBV5-1; CDR3aa: CASSSFTSGRATDTQYF
abundance: .; v_gene: TRBV20-1; CDR3aa: CSARTGSIQYF
abundance: .; v_gene: TRBV27; CDR3aa: CAPGTSYNEQFF
abundance: .; v_gene: TRBV11-3; CDR3aa: CASSPGPGTYEQYF
abundance: .; v_gene: TRBV7-9; CDR3aa: CASSPRDRSNTGELFF
abundance: .; v_gene: TRBV4-1; CDR3aa: CASSQGSGRTSEQFF
abundance: once; v_gene: TRBV5-1; CDR3aa: CASSLVLQINEQFF
abundance: .; v_gene: TRBV9; CDR3aa: CASSGGTLTYEQYF
abundance: .; v_gene: TRBV6-5; CDR3aa: CASSYSGQRGNTIYF
abundance: .; v_gene: TRBV4-1; CDR3aa: CASSQSGTGSYEQYF
abundance: .; v_gene: TRBV19; CDR3aa: CASSIAASQPQHF